A single sample is the source of the 5 T cell receptor beta chains below, sequenced in a study of T cell responses to AZD1222 COVID-19 vaccine. TCRdb's copy holds only in-frame clones and misses some; the assay was immunoSEQ multiplex PCR. The table shows over 95,000 clones, with about 89% occurring only once. Sequenced material: peripheral blood, taken on day 0 of AZD1222 vaccination. The receptors derive from an adult in good health.

This clone was seen a single time. The chain has TRBV19 and TRBJ1-3, with D uncertain. The CDR3 is 12 amino acids. The V end was cut by 10 bases, the J end by 4 bases, with 11 bases between. Germline values: CDR1 LNHDA, CDR2 SQIVND (reference sequence). CDR3 bases: TGTGCCACCCACACCTACGGAAACACCATATATTTT. It specifies CATHTYGNTIYF.

The chain combines TRBV3-1 (or the pseudogene TRBV3-2) with TRBJ1-5; D is unresolved. Trimming removed 0 bases at V and 10 bases at J, with 7 bases between. The CDR3 length is 12 residues. Germline CDR1 and CDR2: LGHDT and YNNKEL (reference sequence). The CDR3 loop reads CASSQERGPQHF. CDR3 sequence (DNA): TGTGCCAGCAGCCAAGAACGGGGACCCCAGCATTTT.

This chain joins TRBV5-4 and TRBJ2-1; 7 bases agree with TRBD2. CDR1 SGHNT and CDR2 YYREEE come from the germline V gene (reference sequence). CDR3 length equals 16 residues. V dropped 1 base and J dropped 3; count of bases not matched to a gene: 7. CDR3 nucleotides: TGTGCCAGCAGCTTGTCTCCTAGCGGAAACTACAATGAGCAGTTCTTC. Its protein is CASSLSPSGNYNEQFF.

The chain combines TRBV5-1 with TRBJ2-4; TRBD1 might be the D (8 bases). This CDR3 is 16 amino acids long. Between the trimmed V and J ends, which lost 2 bases and 7 bases, there was a span of 19 bases. Germline V gene data show CDR1 as SGHRS and CDR2 as YFSETQ. CDR3 coding DNA: TGCGCCAGCAGCTTCACCCAGGGGGCGCGGGGGAACATTCAGTACTTC. Protein product: CASSFTQGARGNIQYF.

Notes on this clone: Compared with germline, one end of the junction differs, possibly owing to a read error. The J gene is TRBJ1-4, the V gene TRBV5-1; TRBD1 matches at 10 bases. Per germline, CDR1 SGHRS and CDR2 YFSETQ. CDR3 length equals 15 residues. CDR3 protein: CATSGQGATNEKLFF. CDR3 nucleotide sequence: TGCGCCACCAGCGGACAGGGGGCAACTAATGAAAAACTGTTTTTT.